The sequence of this T cell receptor (beta chain) was determined in a study of blood T cell repertoires in COVID-19 (TCRdb year 2020). With respect to the entire study: Collaborator samples came from the United States, Italy and Spain and covered acute and convalescent phases of COVID-19. The material from the prospective study consisted of cDNA or gDNA derived from T cells, B-cell-depleted T cells, or PBMCs. Subjects who had been exposed to COVID-19, were actively infected with it, or had recovered from it provided the deeply sampled blood TCRbeta repertoires that made up the dataset. The repertoires were released in a freely available public database intended as a resource for research on the immune response to SARS-CoV-2. The samples were drawn from two sources: the first 160 participants of the ongoing ImmuneRACE study, and 1,200 or so subjects contributed by 6 global collaborators. Sample metadata almost always included a de-identified subject ID, COVID-19 status, age in years and sex. Where available, HLA class I and class II types were obtained from metadata supplied by the sample provider rather than from assay-based typing. What the study reported, not specific to this receptor: The quantity of clinical and demographic metadata differed by source and by participant and was supplied without curation.

Collaborating institutions collected whole blood in K2EDTA tubes following their own protocols. For TCRbeta analysis, collaborator samples were shipped as frozen whole blood, as isolated PBMCs, or as DNA extracted from either sample type. Comment on this clone: Its antigen remains undetermined. Nothing much larger sits one base from this clone, and base qualities are not available.

The CDR3 holds 15 amino acids from the cysteine to the phenylalanine. The entry retains the CDR3 DNA only, 45 bases that are in frame from base 1. CDR1 and CDR2 (GTSNPN, SVGIG) derive from the germline V gene (reference sequence). V was cut back by 0 bases and J by 0 bases, leaving a gap of 9 bases between them. TCRbeta CDR3 regions were amplified from genomic DNA using the immunoSEQ Assay, a bias-controlled multiplex PCR. In the authors' own workflow: The number of nucleated cells in each sample was estimated from the amplification of reference gene primers within the assay. To quantify the absolute abundance of each unique TCRbeta CDR3 rearrangement, sequence reads were collapsed and filtered. For each sample, productive Simpson clonality was calculated as the square root of Simpson's diversity index over productive rearrangements. TCRdb stores this immuneACCESS table with in-frame sequences only. Part of the clones is absent; in the studies checked, under half of the shortfall reflects unresolved V genes, and no reason is known for the rest. The V and J calls and the clone size are those of that table, but D and trimming were determined from the DNA. The sample includes over 60,000 clones, with roughly 89% observed a single time. About 4.9% of the sample is in the top ten clones.

This chain joins TRBV30 to TRBJ2-1; the D gene is unclear. The receptor was derived from a woman aged 50 to 60 with active COVID-19. The sequenced sample consisted of peripheral blood. Here the CDR3 is given as CAWSVQKSSYNEQFF. The sequence in DNA is TGTGCCTGGAGTGTACAGAAAAGCTCCTACAATGAGCAGTTCTTC.